The sequence of this T cell receptor beta chain was determined in a study of shared clonotypes between healthy human individuals. The CDR3 length is 20 residues. CD45RO-negative, CCR7-positively selected cells formed the naive CD8 fraction, excluding terminally differentiated effector memory CD45RA+ cells. Per sorted-subset replicate PCR, input was around 200 ng DNA, representing roughly 29,000 T cell genomes. Measured with immunoSEQ multiplex PCR; TCRdb has only the in-frame clones, and not every one. In the table there are around 580,000 clones, about 98% of which are singletons. The TCR originated in a man under 40 in good health. The sequencing input was naive CD8+ T cells sorted from blood. The rearrangement links TRBV12-2 to TRBJ2-1; the table names TRBD2, a call not compared with the DNA. TRBV12-2 is marked as a pseudogene. The DNA for the CDR3 is TGTGCAAGTCGCTTAGTCGGAGGGACTAGCGGGAGATATAATCCCAATGAGCAGTTCTTC. Encoded protein: CASRLVGGTSGRYNPNEQFF.